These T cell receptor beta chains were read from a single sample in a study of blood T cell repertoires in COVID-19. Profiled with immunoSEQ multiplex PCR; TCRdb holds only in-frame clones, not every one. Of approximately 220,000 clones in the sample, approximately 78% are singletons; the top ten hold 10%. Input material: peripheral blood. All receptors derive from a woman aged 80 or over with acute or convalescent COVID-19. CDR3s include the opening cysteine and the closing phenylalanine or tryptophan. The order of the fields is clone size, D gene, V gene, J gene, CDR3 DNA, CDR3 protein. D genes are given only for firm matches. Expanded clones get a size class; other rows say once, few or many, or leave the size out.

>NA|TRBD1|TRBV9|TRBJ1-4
TGTGCCAGCAGCGCGCAGGGGGCGTCTAATGAAAAACTGTTTTTT
CASSAQGASNEKLFF
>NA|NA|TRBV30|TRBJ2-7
TGTGCCTGGAGTAGGGAGTACGAGCAGTACTTC
CAWSREYEQYF
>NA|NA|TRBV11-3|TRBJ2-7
TGTGCCAGCAGCTTATACAGCTACGAGCAGTACTTC
CASSLYSYEQYF
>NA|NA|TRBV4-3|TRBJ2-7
TGCGCCAGCAGCCACGGACTTTCCTACGAGCAGTACTTC
CASSHGLSYEQYF
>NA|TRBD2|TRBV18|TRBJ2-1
TGTGCCAGCTCAGGGGGACTAGACATTGAGCAGTTCTTC
CASSGGLDIEQFF
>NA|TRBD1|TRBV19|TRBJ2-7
TGTGCCAGTAGCAGGGACAGGGTCTCCTACGAGCAGTACTTC
CASSRDRVSYEQYF
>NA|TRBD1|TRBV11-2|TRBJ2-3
TGTGCCAGCAGCGAACAGGGGACAGGGACAGATACGCAGTATTTT
CASSEQGTGTDTQYF
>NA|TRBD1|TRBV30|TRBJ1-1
TGTGCCTGGCGGACAGGGCTGGACACTGAAGCTTTCTTT
CAWRTGLDTEAFF
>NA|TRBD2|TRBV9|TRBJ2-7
TGTGCCAGCAGCCCCAATAGCGGGGGGTCCTACGAGCAGTACTTC
CASSPNSGGSYEQYF
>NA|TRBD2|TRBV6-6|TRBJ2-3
TGTGCCAGCAGTTCCCAAAGCGGGGGCCTGGAAGATACGCAGTATTTT
CASSSQSGGLEDTQYF
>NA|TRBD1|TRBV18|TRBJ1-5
TGTGCCAGCTCACCTTTCGGGACAGGGGAAGGGCAGCCCCAGCATTTT
CASSPFGTGEGQPQHF
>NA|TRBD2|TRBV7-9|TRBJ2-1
TGTGCCAGCAGCTCCTTGGGGAGCGGGGGGGGCATCGGCGAGCAGTTCTTC
CASSSLGSGGGIGEQFF
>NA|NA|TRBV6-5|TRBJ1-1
TGTGCCAGCAGTCCCCCGGGGGTGACTGAAGCTTTCTTT
CASSPPGVTEAFF
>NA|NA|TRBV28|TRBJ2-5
TGTGCCAGCAGTTTTCCCGGAGAGACCCAGTACTTC
CASSFPGETQYF
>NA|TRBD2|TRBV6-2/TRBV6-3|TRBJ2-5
TGTGCCAGCAGTTTTTGGACTAGCGGGGGGCCGGAGACCCAGTACTTC
CASSFWTSGGPETQYF
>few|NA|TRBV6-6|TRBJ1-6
TGTGCCAGTTGGGACATCGGAAAGTCCTATAATTCACCCCTCCACTTT
CASWDIGKSYNSPLHF
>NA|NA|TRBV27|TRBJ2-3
TGTGCCAGCAAACAGGGTGCGGTCGGGAAAGATACGCAGTATTTT
CASKQGAVGKDTQYF
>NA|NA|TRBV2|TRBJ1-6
TGTGCCAGCAGGAAAGGGGTGAATTCACCCCTCCACTTT
CASRKGVNSPLHF
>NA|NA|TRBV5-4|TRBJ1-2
TGTGCCAGCAGCCGGCGGGGAGGGTCGGGCTACACCTTC
CASSRRGGSGYTF
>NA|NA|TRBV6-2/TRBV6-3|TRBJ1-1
TGTGCCAGCAGTCTAAATTTAGTGAACACTGAAGCTTTCTTT
CASSLNLVNTEAFF
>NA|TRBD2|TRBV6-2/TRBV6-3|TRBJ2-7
TGTGCCAGCAGTCCACGGACTAGCGGGGCCTACGAGCAGTACTTC
CASSPRTSGAYEQYF
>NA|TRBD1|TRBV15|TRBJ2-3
TGTGCCGCGAGGACAGGGAGTAACACAGATACGCAGTATTTT
CAARTGSNTDTQYF
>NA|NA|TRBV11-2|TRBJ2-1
TGTGCCAGCAGCTTGGAAGGGACTTTATACAATGAGCAGTTCTTC
CASSLEGTLYNEQFF
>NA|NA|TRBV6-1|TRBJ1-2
TGTGCCAGCAGGCGAGAGGGCTCCACTAACTATGGCTACACCTTC
CASRREGSTNYGYTF
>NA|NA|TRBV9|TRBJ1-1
TGTGCCAGCAGCGTAGTCACGTCTGATAGGGGGGCTTTCTTT
CASSVVTSDRGAFF
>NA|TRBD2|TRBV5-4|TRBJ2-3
TGTGCCAGCAGCTTGGTTAGTACTAGCGGGGGAGGCACAGATACGCAGTATTTT
CASSLVSTSGGGTDTQYF
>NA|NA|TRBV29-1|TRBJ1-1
TGCAGCGTTGTATGGGGGGGGGACACTGAAGCTTTCTTT
CSVVWGGDTEAFF
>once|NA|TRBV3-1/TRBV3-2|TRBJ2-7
TGTGCCAGCAGCCAAGAAGCGGAAATGTACTTC
CASSQEAEMYF
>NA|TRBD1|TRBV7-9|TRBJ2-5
TGTGCCAGCAGCTTATCCCCCCGGACAGGGTGGTTGGAGACCCAGTACTTC
CASSLSPRTGWLETQYF
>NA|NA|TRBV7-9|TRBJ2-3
TGTGCCAGCAGCAAGTCGGAAGGCCTAGGGGTGTATTTT
CASSKSEGLGVYF
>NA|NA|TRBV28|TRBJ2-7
TGTGCCAGCAGTTTCCAATTTTACGAGCAGTACTTC
CASSFQFYEQYF
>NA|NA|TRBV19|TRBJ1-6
TGTGCCAGTAGTCAACAGGATAATTCACCCCTCCACTTT
CASSQQDNSPLHF
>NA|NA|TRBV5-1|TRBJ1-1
TGCGCCAGCAGCGGACCCAGGGACACTGAAGCTTTCTTT
CASSGPRDTEAFF
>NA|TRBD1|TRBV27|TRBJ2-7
TGTGCCAGCAGTGACAGGGCTCGCTACGAGCAGTACTTC
CASSDRARYEQYF
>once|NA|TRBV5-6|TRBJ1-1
TGTGCCAGCAGCCGTCTGACAGGGAACACTGAAGCTTTCTTT
CASSRLTGNTEAFF
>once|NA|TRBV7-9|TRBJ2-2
TGTGCCAGCAGTAACAGGGAGCTGGCCGGGGAGCTGTTTTTT
CASSNRELAGELFF
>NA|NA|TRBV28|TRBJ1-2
TGTGCCAGCAGTTTAATAGGGGAAAGGCCCGTCGGTGGCTACACCTTC
CASSLIGERPVGGYTF
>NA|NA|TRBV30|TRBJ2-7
TGTGCCTGGAGTGTACAGGTAGCCTACGAGCAGTACTTC
CAWSVQVAYEQYF
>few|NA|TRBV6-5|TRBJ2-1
TGTGCCAGCACCCTTGGGAGTAGTCATGAGCAGTTCTTC
CASTLGSSHEQFF
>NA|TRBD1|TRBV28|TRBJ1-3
TGTGCCAGCCAGAACCGGGACAGCGCCTCGCAAGTATATTTT
CASQNRDSASQVYF
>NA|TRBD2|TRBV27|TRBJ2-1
TGTGCCAGCAGTTTCCAGACTAGCCCCAATGAGCAGTTCTTC
CASSFQTSPNEQFF
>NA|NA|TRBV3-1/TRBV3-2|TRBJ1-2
TGTGCCAGCAGCCGCGGGGGCGCTGGCTATGGCTACACCTTC
CASSRGGAGYGYTF
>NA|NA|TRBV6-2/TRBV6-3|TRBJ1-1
TGTGCCAGCAGTCGAATACAGGGTTATAGGGACACTGAAGCTTTCTTT
CASSRIQGYRDTEAFF
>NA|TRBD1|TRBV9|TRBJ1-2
TGTGCCAGCAGCGTAGCTACAGGGGGAGATGGCTACACCTTC
CASSVATGGDGYTF
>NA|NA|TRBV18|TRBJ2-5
TGTGCCAGCTCACCAGGGATAGCGGAAGAGACCCAGTACTTC
CASSPGIAEETQYF
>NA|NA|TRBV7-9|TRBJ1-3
TGTGCCAGCAGACAACCCCCCGACAGCTCTGGAAACACCATATATTTT
CASRQPPDSSGNTIYF
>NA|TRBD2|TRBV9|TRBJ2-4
TGTGCCAGCAGCGTAGACTCGGGACTAGCGGGAGTGCGAGCCAAAAACATTCAGTACTTC
CASSVDSGLAGVRAKNIQYF
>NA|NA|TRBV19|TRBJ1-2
TGTGCCACTAGTCCGGGACAACGCTATGGCTACACCTTC
CATSPGQRYGYTF
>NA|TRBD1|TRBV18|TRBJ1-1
TGTGCCAGCTCACCAGCGATCGGGACAGTTAACACTGAAGCTTTCTTT
CASSPAIGTVNTEAFF